The TCR beta chain described here comes from a study of post-analysis software for immune sequencing data. Study at large: Recorded subtypes: relapsing-remitting, secondary progressive, progressive-relapsing; some patients unannotated.

Points from the study as a whole: In patients, four to six TRBV segments were more frequent than in controls, with TRBV5-6, TRBV5-1 and TRBV20-1 among them.

This CDR3 comprises 14 residues. Germline assignment: CDR1 DFQATT and CDR2 SNEGSKA (reference sequence). On this clonotype itself: Its antigen is unidentified. A much larger clone is a single base away; this may be a read error.

Unique-molecular-identifier-tagged TCR beta cDNA libraries were used. Each CDR3 protein gets one entry after TCRdb re-called the PCR reads with MiXCR. Seen here are about 260,000 distinct CDR3 sequences, around 34% observed once, and the top ten hold around 5.2%. The TCR was taken from a girl between 10 and 17 years old with multiple sclerosis. The V gene is TRBV20-1, the J gene TRBJ2-1, with D possibly called TRBD1 or TRBD2 (6 bases each). Gene TRBJ2-7 matches the end of the DNA better, so the J call may be wrong. Material for sequencing was blood. The CDR3 reads CSAQRGVAYNEQYF. In DNA form, the CDR3 reads TGCAGTGCGCAAAGGGGGGTGGCCTACAATGAGCAGTACTTC.